A single sample is the source of the 32 T cell receptor beta chains below, sequenced in a study of long-term antiretroviral therapy in people with HIV. The assay, immunoSEQ v3.0, was run at survey level. Produced via immunoSEQ multiplex PCR; TCRdb's table is partial and in-frame only. Found here are 40,000 to 45,000 clones, roughly 96% of them singletons; the top ten hold about 2.5%. The sample in question was unsorted PBMCs, obtained 3.7 years after starting antiretroviral therapy. These TCRs come from a woman aged 45-65 years with HIV.

This rearrangement joins TRBV5-4 to TRBJ2-1; 11 bases are shared with TRBD2. The CDR3 extends over 17 amino acids. Per germline, CDR1 SGHNT and CDR2 YYREEE (reference sequence). With 3 bases clipped from V and 4 bases from J, the junction kept 9 bases outside the gene matches. CDR3 coding DNA: TGTGCCAGCAGCTGGGTGGCTAGCGGGGGGCAATACAATGAGCAGTTCTTC. Protein: CASSWVASGGQYNEQFF.

The gene calls are TRBV10-3 and TRBJ2-7; TRBD1 agrees at 7 bases. CDR1 is ENHRY, CDR2 SYGVKD, per germline. This CDR3 contains 14 residues. V gave up 6 bases and J gave up 1 base; unmatched junction bases: 6. The CDR3 protein is CAISRETGSYEQYF. The CDR3 DNA sequence: TGTGCCATCAGCCGTGAGACAGGGTCCTACGAGCAGTACTTC.

The V gene is TRBV19, the J gene TRBJ1-2, with D perhaps matching TRBD1 (6 bases). From germline, CDR1 is LNHDA and CDR2 SQIVND (reference sequence). The CDR3 has 14 amino acids. V lost 6 bases and J lost 4, with 15 bases in between. In nucleotides, the CDR3 is TGTGCCAGTAGACCCCGTTCCAGGGGCTATGGCTACACCTTC. This gives the protein CASRPRSRGYGYTF.

This clone was detected only once. V is TRBV6-1 and J is TRBJ2-3, with unresolved D. V was trimmed by 2 bases and J by 2 bases, leaving 11 bases between them. CDR1 MNHNS and CDR2 SASEGT come from the germline V gene. This CDR3 contains 15 residues. The CDR3 sequence is CASSENSPNTDTQYF. The CDR3 region has the DNA TGTGCCAGCAGTGAAAACAGTCCAAACACAGATACGCAGTATTTT.

This clone was seen once. The V call is TRBV5-4, the J call TRBJ2-3; D call uncertain. The CDR3 loop spans 13 amino acids. Deletions cut 0 bases from V and 1 base from J, with 3 bases between. Germline V gives CDR1 SGHNT, CDR2 YYREEE (reference sequence). The chain's CDR3 is CASSLVGTDTQYF. CDR3 coding DNA: TGTGCCAGCAGCTTGGTGGGCACAGATACGCAGTATTTT. Full variable domain (rest looked up from reference TRBV5-4 and TRBJ2-3): ETGVTQSPTHLIKTRGQQVTLRCSSQSGHNTVSWYQQALGQGPQFIFQYYREEENGRGNFPPRFSGLQFPNYSSELNVNALELDDSALYLCASSLVGTDTQYFGPGTRLTVL.

This chain joins TRBV4-2 and TRBJ2-1; D is unclear. Trimming pared 0 bases from V and 6 bases from J, leaving 9 bases between. Germline-derived CDR1 and CDR2 are LGHNA and YNFKEQ. This CDR3 has 14 residues. CDR3 nucleotides: TGTGCCAGCAGCCAAGATCCGGCTAGCAATGAGCAGTTCTTC. Protein sequence: CASSQDPASNEQFF.

CDR3 amino acids: CASSRGQGPYEQYF. In nucleotides, the CDR3 is TGTGCCAGCAGCCGCGGACAGGGCCCATACGAGCAGTACTTC. The chain couples TRBV16 to TRBJ2-7; TRBD1 agrees at 8 bases. CDR1 and CDR2 from the germline V gene are KGHSY and FQNENV. The CDR3 is 14 residues long. The V segment lost 4 bases and the J segment 4 bases; nucleotides outside the gene matches: 6.

This chain links TRBV10-3 with TRBJ2-1; 7 nucleotides align to TRBD1. J lost 0 bases, V lost 4 bases, and 6 bases had no gene match. This CDR3 region has 16 residues. Germline assignment: CDR1 ENHRY and CDR2 SYGVKD. The CDR3 bases are TGTGCCATCAGTGGACACCGGGACAGCTCCTACAATGAGCAGTTCTTC. Protein product: CAISGHRDSSYNEQFF.

The rearrangement links TRBV19 to TRBJ2-5; 8 bases are shared with TRBD2. Judging by the DNA end, TRBJ2-7 fits better; the J call may be wrong. Germline V gene data show CDR1 as LNHDA and CDR2 as SQIVND (reference sequence). The CDR3 is made up of 15 amino acids. Here the CDR3 DNA reads TGTGCCAGTAGCTTAGAAGCGGGGGTCTCCTACGAGCAGTACTTC. Translation: CASSLEAGVSYEQYF.

V usage is TRBV6-5 and J usage is TRBJ1-6; D gene ambiguous. Between the trimmed V and J ends, which lost 7 bases and 0 bases, there was a span of 10 bases. In germline, CDR1 is MNHEY, CDR2 SVGAGI. The CDR3 runs 15 residues. The DNA for the CDR3 is TGTGCCAGCATGCCTAGCAGCTCCTATAATTCACCCCTCCACTTT. This gives the protein CASMPSSSYNSPLHF.

The CDR3 region is CASTGTGDEQYF. In nucleotides, the CDR3 is TGTGCCAGCACAGGGACAGGGGACGAGCAGTACTTC. The rearrangement uses TRBV10-3 and TRBJ2-7; the match to TRBD1 covers 10 bases. The CDR3 has 12 residues. Germline assignment: CDR1 ENHRY and CDR2 SYGVKD. Trimming cost V 10 bases and J 5 bases; bases outside gene matches: 5.

The chain recombines TRBV6-5 with TRBJ2-1, with TRBD2 identical over 8 bases. The CDR3 contains 13 residues. Germline trimming cut 5 bases from V and 9 bases from J; bases unmatched to any gene: 6. The germline gives CDR1 MNHEY, CDR2 SVGAGI. CDR3: CASSRGGAGEQFF. The CDR3 DNA sequence: TGTGCCAGCAGTCGGGGGGGGGCAGGTGAGCAGTTCTTC.

The genes are TRBV6-4 and TRBJ1-1; 9 bases are shared with TRBD1. Losses at the gene ends were 5 bases for V and 5 bases for J; bases not matched to a gene: 3. The CDR3 covers 13 residues. The germline V gene has CDR1 MRHNA and CDR2 SNTAGT. CDR3 residues: CASSRDRETEAFF. CDR3 DNA: TGTGCCAGCAGTAGGGACAGGGAGACTGAAGCTTTCTTT.

The CDR3 nucleotides are TGCGCCAGCAGCCCGGGACGAAAGAACACTGAAGCTTTCTTT. Residues: CASSPGRKNTEAFF. The V call is TRBV5-1, the J call TRBJ1-1; TRBD1 is a possible D gene (5 bases). This CDR3 is built from 14 residues. Trimming cost V 4 bases and J 1 base, with 11 bases left between them. CDR1 SGHRS and CDR2 YFSETQ come from the germline V gene.

The rearrangement uses TRBV10-1 and TRBJ2-1, with TRBD1 identical over 7 bases. CDR3 length: 15 residues. Germline CDR1 is WNHNN and CDR2 is SYGVQD (reference sequence). With V trimmed by 6 bases and J by 1 base, 6 bases remained unmatched. The CDR3 loop is CASRNRGQSYNEQFF. As DNA, the CDR3 is TGCGCCAGCAGAAATCGGGGACAGTCCTACAATGAGCAGTTCTTC.

This chain connects TRBV13 to TRBJ1-2, with 7 positions matching TRBD1. CDR3 length: 14 amino acids. Germline V lookup: CDR1 PRHDT, CDR2 FYEKMQ (reference sequence). V shed 8 bases, J shed 5 bases, and the junction held 11 bases outside the gene matches. This chain's CDR3 is CASRPMGQIYGYTF. The CDR3 DNA reads TGTGCCAGCCGCCCGATGGGACAGATTTATGGCTACACCTTC.

The chain is built from TRBV7-9 and TRBJ2-1; D uncertain. Germline V gives CDR1 SEHNR, CDR2 FQNEAQ (reference sequence). The CDR3 is 12 amino acids. Trimming removed 0 bases from V and 10 bases from J, with 7 bases in between. The CDR3 here is CASSLAAREQFF. CDR3 sequence (DNA): TGTGCCAGCAGCTTAGCCGCTCGGGAGCAGTTCTTC.

This chain uses TRBV6-6 with TRBJ2-7; 8 bases are shared with TRBD1. CDR3 length: 14 residues. Germline V CDR1 and CDR2: MNHNY, SVGAGI (reference sequence). Trimming at V came to 10 bases and at J to 2 bases, leaving 10 bases not matched to a gene. The CDR3 DNA follows: TGTGCCACCGGACGGACAGGGCCAACCTACGAGCAGTACTTC. Translated, it gives CATGRTGPTYEQYF.

The rearrangement links TRBV19 to TRBJ2-2, with D tentatively TRBD2 (7 bases). Germline V lookup: CDR1 LNHDA, CDR2 SQIVND (reference sequence). V lost 4 bases and J 0 bases, leaving 12 bases between the germline ends. The CDR3 is 16 amino acids. CDR3: CASSKSGGSNTGELFF. The DNA for the CDR3 is TGTGCCAGTAGTAAATCGGGGGGCTCGAACACCGGGGAGCTGTTTTTT.

The J gene is TRBJ2-1, the V gene TRBV5-1; TRBD1 agrees at 7 bases. Germline values: CDR1 SGHRS, CDR2 YFSETQ. Trimming cost V 4 bases and J 1 base; bases outside gene matches: 8. The CDR3 is 16 residues long. Here the CDR3 DNA reads TGCGCCAGCAGCGCCCAGACAGGGAGATCCTACAATGAGCAGTTCTTC. Protein sequence: CASSAQTGRSYNEQFF.

This chain uses TRBV20-1 with TRBJ2-7; D possibly corresponds to TRBD2 (6 bases). The germline gives CDR1 DFQATT, CDR2 SNEGSKA (reference sequence). There are 11 residues in the CDR3. V lost 3 bases, J lost 10 bases, and 13 bases lay in between. The CDR3 DNA sequence: TGCAGTGCTAGCGATAGCGGCCACCAGTACTTC. Translating it yields CSASDSGHQYF.

V is TRBV5-4 and J is TRBJ2-3; 7 bases line up with TRBD1. CDR3 length equals 16 residues. The V and J ends lost 0 bases and 6 bases, in that order; junction bases with no gene match: 10. The germline CDR1 and CDR2 sequences are SGHNT and YYREEE (reference sequence). The chain's CDR3 is CASSLGYDRERDTQYF. The CDR3, as DNA: TGTGCCAGCAGCTTGGGCTATGACAGGGAGAGGGATACGCAGTATTTT.

This clone was seen more than once but under ten times. V is TRBV1 and J is TRBJ2-3; the DNA was not used to check the table's D call, TRBD1. TRBV1 has pseudogene status. The CDR3 totals 17 residues. Written as DNA, the CDR3 is TGCACCAGCAGCCAAGATAATTTACAGGGCGGCACAGATACGCAGTATTTT. Translation gives CTSSQDNLQGGTDTQYF.

The chain carries TRBV12-5 and TRBJ2-7; weak D call: TRBD1 (6 bases). Per the germline V gene, CDR1 is LGHNT and CDR2 is FRNRAP. The ends were cut back, 2 bases at V and 1 base at J, with 9 bases in the middle. The CDR3 runs to 14 residues. CDR3 sequence reads: CASGLLQGSYEQYF. The CDR3 DNA is TGTGCTAGTGGTTTGTTACAGGGATCCTACGAGCAGTACTTC.

The chain has TRBV10-3 and TRBJ1-1; D unclear. V lost 4 bases, J lost 1 base, and 7 bases lay in between. CDR1 ENHRY and CDR2 SYGVKD come from the germline V gene. This CDR3 has 13 amino acids. The CDR3 here is CAISGTPNTEAFF. The CDR3 DNA reads as TGTGCCATCAGTGGGACGCCGAACACTGAAGCTTTCTTT.

This clone was counted a few times. The genes are TRBV2 and TRBJ1-1; D gene uncertain. Trimming left V 1 base short and J 0 bases short, with 6 bases between. Germline V gene lookup returns CDR1 SNHLY and CDR2 FYNNEI. This CDR3 comprises 14 residues. The CDR3 region is CASSEGIMNTEAFF. In DNA, the CDR3 is TGTGCCAGCAGTGAAGGCATAATGAACACTGAAGCTTTCTTT.

The gene calls are TRBV14 and TRBJ1-3, with 7 bases matching TRBD1. Germline V CDR1 and CDR2: SGHDN, FVKESK. V lost 0 bases and J lost 3; bases outside the gene matches: 5. The CDR3 has 16 amino acids. The CDR3 DNA sequence: TGTGCCAGCAGCCAAGATCCAGGGGGGTTTGGAAACACCATATATTTT. Translation: CASSQDPGGFGNTIYF.

This clone was detected a few times. Other nucleotide sequences in the sample specify the same CDR3. The genes are TRBV6-1 and TRBJ1-1, with D unresolved. The CDR3 runs to 14 residues. With 1 base removed from V and 0 bases from J, the gap between germline ends came to 6 bases. Germline-derived CDR1 and CDR2 are MNHNS and SASEGT. The CDR3 here is CASSEEDLNTEAFF. In DNA, the CDR3 is TGTGCCAGCAGTGAAGAGGACTTGAACACTGAAGCTTTCTTT.

The gene calls are TRBV6-1 and TRBJ1-3; 7 nucleotides match TRBD1. CDR1 is MNHNS and CDR2 is SASEGT in the germline V gene. Trimming took 7 bases from V and 2 from J; bases not matched to a gene: 8. The CDR3 extends over 15 amino acids. The CDR3 coding sequence is TGTGCCAGCAAAAATTTCGGACAGGCTGGAAACACCATATATTTT. Translation gives CASKNFGQAGNTIYF.

The J gene is TRBJ1-1, the V gene TRBV5-8; 7 nucleotides agree with TRBD1. Per the germline V gene, CDR1 is SGHTS and CDR2 is YDEGEE. The CDR3 contains 16 residues. V dropped 3 bases and J dropped 5; count of bases not matched to a gene: 13. In DNA, the CDR3 is TGTGCCAGCAGCTGGGAAACAGGGGTCGAAAGGACTGAAGCTTTCTTT. Its translation: CASSWETGVERTEAFF.

The J gene is TRBJ1-4, the V gene TRBV19; TRBD1 matches at 8 bases. Per the germline V gene, CDR1 is LNHDA and CDR2 is SQIVND (reference sequence). The V and J ends lost 6 bases and 4 bases, in that order; junction bases with no gene match: 13. This CDR3 comprises 17 residues. The CDR3 protein is CASRNPAGGVGNEKLFF. In DNA form, the CDR3 reads TGTGCCAGTAGGAACCCGGCAGGGGGCGTGGGTAATGAAAAACTGTTTTTT.

This chain uses TRBV30 with TRBJ1-5, with D perhaps TRBD1 (5 bases). The CDR3 consists of 15 residues. CDR1 is GTSNPN and CDR2 is SVGIG in the germline V gene (reference sequence). V lost 5 bases and J lost 3, with 17 bases in between. In DNA, the CDR3 is TGTGCCTGGTCCCGCGGGGGGAGTAACAATCAGCCCCAGCATTTT. This codes for CAWSRGGSNNQPQHF.